The next 22 T cell receptor beta chains were all read from a single sample in a study of cytomegalovirus exposure and HLA in healthy donors. The table came from immunoSEQ multiplex PCR; TCRdb's copy has only in-frame clones and leaves some out. The table has about 160,000 clones, 75% to 90% seen once; the top ten hold 2% to 2.5%. Sequenced: PBMCs. These receptors were collected from a woman under 30 in good health and CMV-seronegative.

The chain carries TRBV20-1 and TRBJ1-1, with D hard to call. The length of the CDR3 is 11 residues. The V gene lost 1 base and the J gene lost 6 bases, with 6 bases spanning the gap. Germline V gene lookup returns CDR1 DFQATT and CDR2 SNEGSKA (reference sequence). The CDR3 loop is CSARAFSEAFF. The CDR3 coding sequence is TGCAGTGCTAGAGCGTTCTCTGAAGCTTTCTTT.

This clone was detected only once. The chain joins TRBV29-1 to TRBJ1-2; D remains ambiguous. Germline lookup yields CDR1 SQVTM and CDR2 ANQGSEA. This CDR3 region has 13 residues. The V end was cut by 4 bases, the J end by 8 bases, with 17 bases between. DNA of the CDR3: TGCAGCGTTGCCCCTCCCGAGGCGAGGGGCTACACCTTC. This sequence encodes CSVAPPEARGYTF.

V is TRBV27 and J is TRBJ2-7, with a possible D match to TRBD2 (5 bases). With 4 bases removed from V and 2 bases from J, the gap between germline ends came to 18 bases. CDR3 size: 16 residues. The germline V gene encodes CDR1 MNHEY and CDR2 SMNVEV (reference sequence). The CDR3, as DNA: TGTGCCAGCAGTTCGGCCCGGACGGAGGTAACCTACGAGCAGTACTTC. It codes for CASSSARTEVTYEQYF.

The V call is TRBV5-1, the J call TRBJ1-3; D remains ambiguous. Trimming cost V 1 base and J 0 bases, with 14 bases left between them. The CDR3 has 17 residues. CDR1 is SGHRS and CDR2 is YFSETQ in the germline V gene. The CDR3 protein is CASSLSSGSSSGNTIYF. CDR3 nucleotide sequence: TGCGCCAGCAGCTTGAGTTCAGGCTCGAGCTCTGGAAACACCATATATTTT.

V usage is TRBV6-1 and J usage is TRBJ1-5; D is undetermined. Per the germline V gene, CDR1 is MNHNS and CDR2 is SASEGT. Trimming took 8 bases from V and 6 from J, leaving 20 bases between them. The CDR3 totals 15 residues. The CDR3 nucleotides are TGTGCCAGCTCCTTCGGGAGGGAGGTGGGTCAGCCCCAGCATTTT. This sequence encodes CASSFGREVGQPQHF.

V is TRBV29-1 and J is TRBJ1-1; a weak D match, TRBD1 (5 bases). The V gene's germline CDR1 is SQVTM and CDR2 ANQGSEA. The V end was cut by 6 bases, the J end by 4 bases, with 15 bases between. This CDR3 has 13 amino acids. This chain's CDR3 is CSVLQGIVTEAFF. CDR3 DNA sequence: TGCAGCGTACTCCAGGGAATTGTCACTGAAGCTTTCTTT.

The rearrangement joins TRBV29-1 to TRBJ1-1, with D hard to call. V was cut by 3 bases and J by 0 bases, with 8 bases left in between. Germline V lookup: CDR1 SQVTM, CDR2 ANQGSEA. CDR3 length equals 13 residues. CDR3 sequence (DNA): TGCAGCGTTGATCGGAGAATGAACACTGAAGCTTTCTTT. Protein sequence: CSVDRRMNTEAFF.

This rearrangement joins TRBV5-6 to TRBJ2-7, with D maybe TRBD1 (6 bases). V gave up 4 bases and J gave up 2 bases, with 10 bases separating them. Germline V lookup: CDR1 SGHDT, CDR2 YYEEEE. The CDR3 is 13 residues long. Here the CDR3 reads CASSTGHPYEQYF. CDR3 DNA: TGTGCCAGCAGCACGGGACACCCCTACGAGCAGTACTTC.

The rearrangement joins TRBV27 to TRBJ2-1; no clear D. The germline V and J ends were trimmed by 4 bases and 3 bases, with 7 bases remaining between them. The CDR3 has 13 residues. Germline V gene data show CDR1 as MNHEY and CDR2 as SMNVEV (reference sequence). The CDR3 DNA is TGTGCCAGCAGTTCCTTTATCTACAATGAGCAGTTCTTC. This sequence encodes CASSSFIYNEQFF.

The rearrangement uses TRBV29-1 and TRBJ2-3; a possible D gene is TRBD2 (6 bases). In germline, CDR1 is SQVTM, CDR2 ANQGSEA. The CDR3 totals 11 residues. Trimming pared 6 bases from V and 4 bases from J, leaving 8 bases between. CDR3 sequence reads: CSVGGADTQYF. DNA for the CDR3: TGCAGCGTGGGAGGCGCAGATACGCAGTATTTT.

This clone has just one count. The chain uses TRBV7-6 and TRBJ1-4, with D uncertain. V lost 5 bases, J lost 3 bases, and 19 bases lay in between. Germline V gene sequence: CDR1 SGHVS, CDR2 FNYEAQ. The length of the CDR3 is 17 residues. The DNA of the CDR3 is TGTGCCAGCAGCCCTACGGGGTCCAGCAGATCTAATGAAAAACTGTTTTTT. Translation gives CASSPTGSSRSNEKLFF.

CDR3 amino acids: CATRGRVFYEQYF. CDR3 sequence (DNA): TGTGCCACACGCGGGAGAGTATTCTACGAGCAGTACTTC. V gene TRBV2 combines with J gene TRBJ2-7; 7 bases agree with TRBD2. The CDR3 runs 13 residues. The germline CDR1 and CDR2 sequences are SNHLY and FYNNEI. V lost 10 bases to trimming and J lost 3 bases; unmatched junction nucleotides: 9.

The gene calls are TRBV25-1 and TRBJ2-2; a weak D match, TRBD1 (6 bases). Germline V gene lookup returns CDR1 MGHDK and CDR2 SYGVNS. There are 15 residues in the CDR3. V was shortened by 1 base and J by 2 bases, with 8 bases between the two germline ends. CDR3 loop: CASSESGANTGELFF. CDR3 DNA sequence: TGTGCCAGCAGTGAATCAGGGGCTAACACCGGGGAGCTGTTTTTT.

This clone has just one count. The gene calls are TRBV5-1 and TRBJ1-1; TRBD1 aligns across 7 bases. CDR1 is SGHRS and CDR2 is YFSETQ in the germline V gene. V was pared by 3 bases and J by 3 bases, with 2 bases of the junction left unmatched. CDR3 size: 13 residues. The CDR3 coding sequence is TGCGCCAGCAGCTCACAGGGGCACACTGAAGCTTTCTTT. Residues: CASSSQGHTEAFF.

The J gene is TRBJ2-2, the V gene TRBV11-3; 7 bases line up with TRBD2. This CDR3 contains 14 residues. Per the germline V gene, CDR1 is SGHNT and CDR2 is YENEEA. Losses at the gene ends were 8 bases for V and 2 bases for J; bases not matched to a gene: 5. CDR3 sequence reads: CASERGRNTGELFF. CDR3 nucleotides: TGTGCCAGCGAGCGGGGCCGAAACACCGGGGAGCTGTTTTTT.

The gene calls are TRBV5-1 and TRBJ2-3; D is unresolved. V lost 0 bases and J lost 0, with 11 bases in between. The V gene's germline CDR1 is SGHRS and CDR2 YFSETQ. The CDR3 extends over 16 amino acids. CDR3 protein: CASSLGLQSSTDTQYF. The CDR3 bases are TGCGCCAGCAGCTTGGGGCTCCAATCTAGCACAGATACGCAGTATTTT. The entire variable domain, with the rest obtained from reference TRBV5-1 and TRBJ2-3, is as follows: KAGVTQTPRYLIKTRGQQVTLSCSPISGHRSVSWYQQTPGQGLQFLFEYFSETQRNKGNFPGRFSGRQFSNSRSEMNVSTLELGDSALYLCASSLGLQSSTDTQYFGPGTRLTVL.

The CDR3 loop is CASSLQGEDTEAFF. The CDR3 DNA follows: TGCGCCAGCAGCTTACAGGGAGAGGACACTGAAGCTTTCTTT. V is TRBV5-1 and J is TRBJ1-1, with D possibly matching TRBD1 (6 bases). Deletions cut 2 bases from V and 3 bases from J, with 11 bases between. CDR3 length equals 14 residues. Germline V gene data show CDR1 as SGHRS and CDR2 as YFSETQ.

This chain connects TRBV18 to TRBJ1-2; TRBD1 matches 9 bases. This CDR3 comprises 14 residues. Germline V gene data show CDR1 as KGHSH and CDR2 as LQKENI. The junction had 8 bases not matched to a gene; V was cut back by 6 bases and J by 6 bases. The CDR3 sequence: CASSPGQGIHGYTF. The CDR3 nucleotides read TGTGCCAGCTCCCCTGGACAGGGGATCCATGGCTACACCTTC.

The rearrangement uses TRBV5-5 and TRBJ2-7, with 8 bases identical to TRBD2. Germline values: CDR1 SGHKS, CDR2 YYEKEE (reference sequence). The CDR3 totals 15 residues. V lost 0 bases, J lost 5 bases, and 7 bases stayed unmatched. The CDR3 protein is CASSLGTRGGHEQYF. The CDR3 DNA reads as TGTGCCAGCAGCTTGGGCACCCGGGGGGGCCACGAGCAGTACTTC.

This chain joins TRBV19 and TRBJ2-2; 7 bases are shared with TRBD2. Germline lookup yields CDR1 LNHDA and CDR2 SQIVND (reference sequence). V dropped 2 bases and J dropped 6; count of bases not matched to a gene: 3. The CDR3 is made up of 14 amino acids. The DNA for the CDR3 is TGTGCCAGTAGTATACGGGGGGTCGCCGGGGAGCTGTTTTTT. The encoded protein is CASSIRGVAGELFF.

A single count supports this clone. The CDR3 sequence: CAWIIPGQNSVAFF. The DNA for the CDR3 is TGTGCCTGGATAATTCCGGGACAGAACTCGGTAGCTTTCTTT. This chain uses TRBV30 with TRBJ1-1; 7 bases map to TRBD1. Germline CDR1 GTSNPN, CDR2 SVGIG (reference sequence). Trimming cost V 4 bases and J 10 bases; bases outside gene matches: 15. This CDR3 spans 14 amino acids.

The CDR3 nucleotides read TGCAGCGTTTCTTCCCCCACAGTAAGGTATCCCATGGGTTACGAGCAGTACTTC. This codes for CSVSSPTVRYPMGYEQYF. The V and J genes are TRBV29-1 and TRBJ2-7; D is undetermined. This CDR3 region has 18 residues. CDR1 and CDR2 (germline): SQVTM, ANQGSEA. V was clipped by 5 bases and J by 4 bases, with 30 bases between them.